A single sample is the source of the 17 T cell receptor beta chains below, sequenced in a study of regulatory T cells in long-lasting Graves disease. Library construction for TCR beta used iRepertoire HTBI primers and Arm-PCR of CDR3 regions. TCRdb reprocessed the multiplex PCR reads via MiXCR and lists one record per CDR3 protein. The sample yields a few hundred thousand distinct CDR3 sequences, 10% to 15% seen once. Time point denoted: newly diagnosed GD, antithyroid drugs for less than 3 months. Following extraction of RNA from PBMCs, that RNA was used to make the TCR library. These data also formed part of another study, on T cells in Graves' hyperthyroidism and ophthalmopathy.

This sample comprised peripheral blood mononuclear cells (PBMCs), obtained at new diagnosis, from a patient treated with antithyroid drugs. These receptors all stem from a woman aged 18-35 years with Graves disease.

This clonotype was picked up many times. The chain uses TRBV6-1 and TRBJ1-1; unclear D gene. The CDR3 covers 12 residues. Germline-derived CDR1 and CDR2 are MNHNS and SASEGT. The V end lost 11 bases, the J end lost 4 bases, and 14 bases lay between the germline ends. CDR3 sequence reads: CAAGIGSTEAFF. Here the CDR3 DNA reads TGTGCCGCGGGGATAGGAAGCACTGAAGCTTTCTTT.

Ten or more counts support this clonotype. The gene calls are TRBV10-3 and TRBJ1-4; 9 nucleotides line up with TRBD1. The CDR3 length is 14 residues. Germline V CDR1 and CDR2: ENHRY, SYGVKD. Losses at the gene ends were 4 bases for V and 7 bases for J; bases not matched to a gene: 4. CDR3 in amino acids: CAISVAGQGEKLFF. In DNA form, the CDR3 reads TGTGCCATCAGTGTCGCGGGACAGGGTGAAAAACTGTTTTTT.

The gene calls are TRBV29-1 and TRBJ1-1; unclear D gene. Germline assignment: CDR1 SQVTM and CDR2 ANQGSEA. The CDR3 is made up of 12 amino acids. V gave up 6 bases and J gave up 1 base, with 9 bases separating them. The CDR3 region is CSVALSNTEAFF. The CDR3 DNA sequence: TGCAGCGTAGCACTCTCGAACACTGAAGCTTTCTTT.

This clonotype has ten or more counts. CDR3 residues: CASSEVRGVRWNEQFF. CDR3 sequence (DNA): TGTGCCAGCAGTGAAGTCCGGGGGGTGAGGTGGAATGAGCAGTTCTTC. The J gene is TRBJ2-1, the V gene TRBV6-1; the match to TRBD2 covers 7 bases. This CDR3 has 16 amino acids. With 1 base clipped from V and 7 bases from J, the junction kept 10 bases outside the gene matches. Germline CDR1 and CDR2: MNHNS and SASEGT.

This clonotype has a count of ten or more. The chain employs TRBV11-2 and TRBJ2-1; D gene unclear. CDR1 is SGHAT and CDR2 is FQNNGV in the germline V gene. V was cut by 3 bases and J by 2 bases, with 11 bases left in between. This CDR3 has 15 amino acids. The CDR3 protein is CASSLGGDAYNEQFF. For the CDR3, the DNA is TGTGCCAGCAGCTTGGGTGGCGATGCCTACAATGAGCAGTTCTTC.

This clonotype was seen at least ten times. The rearrangement uses TRBV10-1 and TRBJ2-5; 7 bases agree with TRBD1. Germline CDR1 reads WNHNN; CDR2 reads SYGVQD (reference sequence). V shed 10 bases, J shed 0 bases, and the junction held 14 bases outside the gene matches. The CDR3 consists of 16 residues. DNA of the CDR3: TGCGCCATCCTTATGAGGGACAGAATGTACCAAGAGACCCAGTACTTC. This codes for CAILMRDRMYQETQYF.

This clonotype was seen many times. V usage is TRBV28 and J usage is TRBJ1-5; D gene unclear. Trimming stripped 6 bases from V and 5 bases from J, with 8 bases between. The CDR3 covers 12 residues. The V gene's germline CDR1 is MDHEN and CDR2 SYDVKM. The CDR3 sequence is CASSQGYQPQHF. DNA for the CDR3: TGTGCCAGCAGCCAAGGGTATCAGCCCCAGCATTTT.

On this clonotype itself: The junction differs from germline at one of its ends, possibly a read error. This sequence joins TRBV13 and TRBJ2-1; possible D gene TRBD2, 5 bases. Germline CDR1 reads PRHDT; CDR2 reads FYEKMQ (reference sequence). This CDR3 is 17 amino acids long. CDR3 sequence: CASSLGGSGTAYNEQFF. CDR3 in DNA: TGCGCCAGCAGCTTAGGCGGGTCGGGAACAGCGTACAATGAGCAGTTCTTC.

Of note for this clonotype: Possible read error: a much larger clone is one base away. The V and J genes are TRBV7-9 and TRBJ2-4; the match to TRBD2 covers 11 bases. This CDR3 comprises 17 residues. Germline CDR1 is SEHNR and CDR2 is FQNEAQ (reference sequence). Here the CDR3 DNA reads TGTGCCAACAGCCCCCTGGGACTAGCGGTAACCAAAAACATTCAGTACTTC. It yields the protein CANSPLGLAVTKNIQYF.

This clonotype was counted many times. This chain links TRBV5-5 with TRBJ2-3; a weak D match, TRBD2 (7 bases). Germline V gives CDR1 SGHKS, CDR2 YYEKEE (reference sequence). V lost 3 bases, J lost 3 bases, and 14 bases lay in between. CDR3 length: 15 amino acids. CDR3 loop: CASSWRGQGTDTQYF. The CDR3 nucleotides read TGTGCCAGCAGCTGGCGGGGGCAGGGAACAGATACGCAGTATTTT.

Remarks on this clonotype: It may be a read error: a sequence one base away is much more abundant. The chain couples TRBV11-1 to TRBJ2-1; 15 bases are a match to TRBD2. Germline values: CDR1 SGHAT, CDR2 FQDESV (reference sequence). The CDR3 consists of 19 residues. The ends lost 4 bases at V and 8 bases at J; junction bases unmatched: 15. The CDR3 coding sequence is TGTGCCAGCAGCTCCCCGGGACTAGCGGGAGGCCTACATGGAGATGAGCAGTTCTTC. It specifies CASSSPGLAGGLHGDEQFF.

About this clonotype itself: Possible read error: a much larger clone is one base away. The CDR3 ends on some other residue instead of the conserved phenylalanine or tryptophan, so this is likely a read error. This sequence joins TRBV6-5 and TRBJ2-7, with 9 bases lining up with TRBD2. Germline V gene lookup returns CDR1 MNHEY and CDR2 SVGAGI. Trimming removed 2 bases from V and 1 base from J; junction bases left unmatched: 6. CDR3 length equals 16 residues. As DNA, the CDR3 is TGTGCCAGCAGTTACCCTGGGCTAGCGGGATCCTACGAGCAGTACCTC. The encoded protein is CASSYPGLAGSYEQYL.

This clonotype was counted at least ten times. This chain connects TRBV6-2 or TRBV6-3 to TRBJ2-1; D call uncertain. The germline CDR1 and CDR2 sequences are MNHEY and SVGEGT. CDR3 size: 16 residues. V lost 2 bases, J lost 5 bases, and 16 bases lay in between. CDR3 loop: CASSYVLVLVHNEQFF. The CDR3 region has the DNA TGTGCCAGCAGTTACGTTTTGGTCCTAGTTCACAATGAGCAGTTCTTC.

There are many counts of this clonotype. CDR3 residues: CASSQVRDTNYGYTF. CDR3 DNA sequence: TGCGCCAGCAGCCAGGTCCGGGACACCAACTATGGCTACACCTTC. The chain recombines TRBV4-1 with TRBJ1-2; possible D gene TRBD1, 6 bases. Trimming took off 3 bases at V and 2 bases at J, with 13 bases between the two ends. The CDR3 spans 15 residues. The germline gives CDR1 MGHRA, CDR2 YSYEKL.

V usage is TRBV4-3 and J usage is TRBJ1-1, with D unresolved. CDR1 is LGHNA, CDR2 YSLEER, per germline. This CDR3 comprises 14 residues. Deletions cut 5 bases from V and 3 bases from J, with 13 bases between. The CDR3 is CASSEVGHHTEAFF. CDR3 sequence (DNA): TGCGCCAGCAGCGAAGTAGGGCACCACACTGAAGCTTTCTTT.

Concerning this clonotype: This sequence may be a read error, since a much larger clone differs from it by one base. Here the CDR3 omits its conserved ending phenylalanine or tryptophan, so a read error is the likely source. The genes are TRBV10-3 and TRBJ2-5; D is possibly TRBD2 (5 bases). The tail of the sequence fits TRBJ2-1 better, so the J call may be wrong. CDR1 ENHRY and CDR2 SYGVKD come from the germline V gene. This CDR3 has 15 amino acids. Here the CDR3 reads CAISESRGISDEQFL. In nucleotides, the CDR3 is TGTGCCATCAGTGAGTCACGGGGAATTAGCGATGAGCAGTTCCTC.

In this sample, this clonotype turned up many times. This chain uses TRBV28 with TRBJ1-5; no clear D. CDR1 is MDHEN, CDR2 SYDVKM, per germline. V lost 7 bases and J 7 bases, leaving 17 bases between the germline ends. This CDR3 is 14 amino acids long. CDR3 residues: CASNPLENGQPQHF. The CDR3 DNA reads as TGTGCCAGCAATCCACTCGAGAATGGGCAGCCCCAGCATTTT.